The text below deals with one T cell receptor beta chain. The V gene lost 0 bases and the J gene lost 0 bases, with 6 bases spanning the gap. The CDR3 covers 14 residues. CDR1 and CDR2 from the germline V gene are SEHNR and FQNEAQ (reference sequence). This specimen comes from a study of blood T cell repertoires in COVID-19. Turning to the study itself: Collection of acute and convalescent COVID-19 samples took place in the United States, Italy and Spain. PBMCs, B-cell-depleted T cells, or T cells were the source of the cDNA or gDNA that made up the material.

Authors' data handling: Nucleated cell number was recorded as an estimate derived from reference gene primer amplification. The data were produced by immunoSEQ multiplex PCR, yet TCRdb's version contains in-frame clones alone and is incomplete. D and trimming were read from the DNA, whereas the V and J calls and clone size are those reported in that table. The table has some 300,000 clones, 88% seen once. This rearrangement joins TRBV7-9 to TRBJ2-7, with D uncertain. The sequencing sample was made of peripheral blood. The receptor was derived from a woman aged 30 to 39 who had recovered from COVID-19. For the CDR3, the DNA is TGTGCCAGCAGCTTAGCGGTGAGCTCCTACGAGCAGTACTTC. Protein: CASSLAVSSYEQYF.